The entry below gives a single T cell receptor (beta chain) sequence along with its context. Its target is not known. There are 13 residues in the CDR3. CDR1 SGHTA and CDR2 FQGNSA come from the germline V gene. This specimen comes from a study of T cells expressing NK-cell markers. Overall study findings and caveats: The HCMV specificity of the expanded NKG2C+ T cell clones stayed unresolved.

UMIs were included in TCR beta cDNA generated by 5'RACE template switching. Using the 5' RACE reads, TCRdb records one entry per CDR3 protein without DNA. This sample contains around 180,000 distinct CDR3 sequences. The chain recombines TRBV7-2 with TRBJ2-7; TCRdb selects TRBD2, and the lack of DNA leaves this call unchecked. The sample comprised blood T cells: a sorted CD56 or NKG2C T cell subset, CD4+ or CD8+ T cells, or bulk PBMC T cells (not recorded which). The source of this sequence is a man aged 18-70 years in good health. CDR3 protein: CASSAASVYEQYF.